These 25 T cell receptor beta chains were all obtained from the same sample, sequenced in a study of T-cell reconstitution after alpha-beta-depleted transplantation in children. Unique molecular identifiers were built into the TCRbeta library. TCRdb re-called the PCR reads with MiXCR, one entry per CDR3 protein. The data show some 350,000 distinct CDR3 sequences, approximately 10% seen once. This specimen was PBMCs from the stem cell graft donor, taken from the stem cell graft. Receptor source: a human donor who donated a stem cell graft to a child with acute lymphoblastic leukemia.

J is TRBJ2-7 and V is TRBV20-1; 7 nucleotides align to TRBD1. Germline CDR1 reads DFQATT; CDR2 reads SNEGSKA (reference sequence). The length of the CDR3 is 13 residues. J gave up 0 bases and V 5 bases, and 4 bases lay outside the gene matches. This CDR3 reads CSASRTGSYEQYF. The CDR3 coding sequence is TGCAGTGCTTCACGGACAGGCTCCTACGAGCAGTACTTC.

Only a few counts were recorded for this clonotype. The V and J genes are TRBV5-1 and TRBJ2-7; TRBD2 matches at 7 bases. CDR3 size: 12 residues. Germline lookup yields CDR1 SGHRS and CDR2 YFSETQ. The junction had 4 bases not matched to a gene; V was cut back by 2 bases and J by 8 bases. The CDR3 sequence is CASSFERGKQYF. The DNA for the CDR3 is TGCGCCAGCAGCTTTGAGCGGGGCAAGCAGTACTTC. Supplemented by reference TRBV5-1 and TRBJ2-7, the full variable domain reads KAGVTQTPRYLIKTRGQQVTLSCSPISGHRSVSWYQQTPGQGLQFLFEYFSETQRNKGNFPGRFSGRQFSNSRSEMNVSTLELGDSALYLCASSFERGKQYFGPGTRLTVT.

CDR3 DNA: TGCAGTGCTGAACGCACGGGACTTCCGGCTGATACGCAGTATTTT. It translates to CSAERTGLPADTQYF. The V and J genes are TRBV20-1 and TRBJ2-3; TRBD2 might be the D (6 bases). The CDR3 consists of 15 residues. V lost 5 bases and J 6 bases, leaving 21 bases between the germline ends. Germline values: CDR1 DFQATT, CDR2 SNEGSKA (reference sequence).

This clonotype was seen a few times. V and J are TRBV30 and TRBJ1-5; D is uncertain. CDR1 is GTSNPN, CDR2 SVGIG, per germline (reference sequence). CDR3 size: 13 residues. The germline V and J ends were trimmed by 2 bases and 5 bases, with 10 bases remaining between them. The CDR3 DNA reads TGTGCCTGGAGTCTGGGGAGAGATCAGCCCCAGCATTTT. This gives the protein CAWSLGRDQPQHF.

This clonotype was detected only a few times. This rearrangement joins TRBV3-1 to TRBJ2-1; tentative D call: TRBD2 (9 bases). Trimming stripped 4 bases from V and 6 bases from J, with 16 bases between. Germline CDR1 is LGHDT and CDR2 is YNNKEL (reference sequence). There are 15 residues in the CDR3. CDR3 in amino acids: CASSPPSGTGNEQFF. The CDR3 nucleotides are TGTGCCAGCAGCCCCCCTAGCGGGACAGGCAATGAGCAGTTCTTC.

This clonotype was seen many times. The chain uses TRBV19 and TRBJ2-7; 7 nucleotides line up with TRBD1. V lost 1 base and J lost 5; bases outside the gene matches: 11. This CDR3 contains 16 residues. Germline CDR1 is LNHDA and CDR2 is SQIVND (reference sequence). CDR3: CASSIVGTQGWNEQYF. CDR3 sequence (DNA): TGTGCCAGTAGTATAGTCGGAACACAGGGGTGGAACGAGCAGTACTTC.

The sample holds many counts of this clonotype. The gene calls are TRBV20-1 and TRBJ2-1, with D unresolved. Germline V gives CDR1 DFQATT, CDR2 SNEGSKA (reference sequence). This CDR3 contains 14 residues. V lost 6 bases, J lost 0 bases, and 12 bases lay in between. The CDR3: CSALAGYSYNEQFF. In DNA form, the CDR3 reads TGCAGTGCACTGGCCGGATACTCCTACAATGAGCAGTTCTTC.

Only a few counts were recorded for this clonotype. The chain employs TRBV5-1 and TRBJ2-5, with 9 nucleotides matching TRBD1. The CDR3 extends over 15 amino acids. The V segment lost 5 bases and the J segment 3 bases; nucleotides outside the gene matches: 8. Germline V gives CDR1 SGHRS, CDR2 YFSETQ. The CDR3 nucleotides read TGCGCCAGCAGGGACAGGGGCCAGGTGGAAGAGACCCAGTACTTC. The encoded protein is CASRDRGQVEETQYF.

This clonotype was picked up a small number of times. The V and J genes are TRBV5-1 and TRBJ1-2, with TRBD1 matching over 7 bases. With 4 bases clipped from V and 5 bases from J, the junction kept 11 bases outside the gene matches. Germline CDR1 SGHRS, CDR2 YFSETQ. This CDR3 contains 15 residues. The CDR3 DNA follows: TGCGCCAGCAGCCCCGGACAGGTCCGATTTTATGGCTACACCTTC. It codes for CASSPGQVRFYGYTF.

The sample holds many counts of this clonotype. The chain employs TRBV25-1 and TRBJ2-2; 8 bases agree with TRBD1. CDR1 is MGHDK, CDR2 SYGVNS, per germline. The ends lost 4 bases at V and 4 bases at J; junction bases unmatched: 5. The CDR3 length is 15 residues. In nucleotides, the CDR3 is TGTGCCAGCAGTGGAAGACAGGGGTTCACCGGGGAGCTGTTTTTT. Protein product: CASSGRQGFTGELFF.

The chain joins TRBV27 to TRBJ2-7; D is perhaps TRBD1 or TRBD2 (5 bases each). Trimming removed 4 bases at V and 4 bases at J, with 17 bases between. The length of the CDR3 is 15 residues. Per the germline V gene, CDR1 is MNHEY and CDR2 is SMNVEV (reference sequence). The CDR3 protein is CASSSGRTGWYEQYF. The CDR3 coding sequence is TGTGCCAGCAGTTCGGGACGGACCGGGTGGTACGAGCAGTACTTC.

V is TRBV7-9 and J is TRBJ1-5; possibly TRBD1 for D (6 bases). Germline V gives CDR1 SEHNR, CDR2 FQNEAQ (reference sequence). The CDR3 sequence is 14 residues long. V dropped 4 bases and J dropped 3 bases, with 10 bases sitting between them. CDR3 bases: TGTGCCAGCAGCTCCGGGACAAACAATCAGCCCCAGCATTTT. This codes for CASSSGTNNQPQHF.

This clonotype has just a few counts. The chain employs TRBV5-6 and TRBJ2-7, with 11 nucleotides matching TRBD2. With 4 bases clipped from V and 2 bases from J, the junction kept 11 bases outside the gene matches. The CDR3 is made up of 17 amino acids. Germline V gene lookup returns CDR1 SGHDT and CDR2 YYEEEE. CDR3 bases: TGTGCCAGCAGCGCGCAACCGACTAGCGGGGAGACCTACGAGCAGTACTTC. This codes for CASSAQPTSGETYEQYF.

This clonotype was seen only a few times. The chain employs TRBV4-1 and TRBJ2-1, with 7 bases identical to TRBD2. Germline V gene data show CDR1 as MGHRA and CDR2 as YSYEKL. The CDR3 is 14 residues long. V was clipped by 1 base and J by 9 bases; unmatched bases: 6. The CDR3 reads CASSQGPSGTEQFF. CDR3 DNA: TGCGCCAGCAGCCAAGGCCCTAGCGGAACTGAGCAGTTCTTC.

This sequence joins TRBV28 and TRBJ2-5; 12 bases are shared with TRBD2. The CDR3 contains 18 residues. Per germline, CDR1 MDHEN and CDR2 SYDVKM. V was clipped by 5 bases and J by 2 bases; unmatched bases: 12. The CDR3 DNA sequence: TGTGCCAGCAGTGCTGTGCTAGCGGGAGGGCCCAGGCAAGAGACCCAGTACTTC. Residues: CASSAVLAGGPRQETQYF.

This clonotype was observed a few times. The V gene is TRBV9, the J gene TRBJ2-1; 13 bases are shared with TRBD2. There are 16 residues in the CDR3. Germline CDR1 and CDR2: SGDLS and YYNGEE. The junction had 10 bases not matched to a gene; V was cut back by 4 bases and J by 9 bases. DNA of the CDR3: TGTGCCAGCAGCTCTCGGGAGGGACTAGCGGGGACTGAGCAGTTCTTC. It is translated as CASSSREGLAGTEQFF.

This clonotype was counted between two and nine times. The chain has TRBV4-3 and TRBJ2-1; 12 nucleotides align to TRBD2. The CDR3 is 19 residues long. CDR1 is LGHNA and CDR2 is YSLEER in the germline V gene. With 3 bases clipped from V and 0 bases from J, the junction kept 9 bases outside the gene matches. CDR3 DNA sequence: TGCGCCAGCAGCCAGCGACTAGCGGGAGAGGGGGGCTCCTACAATGAGCAGTTCTTC. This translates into CASSQRLAGEGGSYNEQFF.

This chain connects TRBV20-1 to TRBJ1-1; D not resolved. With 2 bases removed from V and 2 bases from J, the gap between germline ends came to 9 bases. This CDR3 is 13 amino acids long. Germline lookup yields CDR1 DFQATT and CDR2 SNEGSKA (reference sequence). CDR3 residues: CSARPRVNTEAFF. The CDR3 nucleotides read TGCAGTGCTAGACCTAGGGTTAACACTGAAGCTTTCTTT.

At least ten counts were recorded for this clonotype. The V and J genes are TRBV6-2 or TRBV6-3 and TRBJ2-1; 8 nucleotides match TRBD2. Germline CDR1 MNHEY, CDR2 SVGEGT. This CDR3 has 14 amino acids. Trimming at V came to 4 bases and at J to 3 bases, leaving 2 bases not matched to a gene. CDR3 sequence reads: CASSSGTSYNEQFF. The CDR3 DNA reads TGTGCCAGCAGTTCGGGGACTAGCTACAATGAGCAGTTCTTC.

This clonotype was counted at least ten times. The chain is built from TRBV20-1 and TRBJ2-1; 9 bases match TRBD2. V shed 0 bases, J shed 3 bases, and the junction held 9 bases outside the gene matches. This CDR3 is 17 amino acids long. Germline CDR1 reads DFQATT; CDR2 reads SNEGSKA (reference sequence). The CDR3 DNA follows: TGCAGTGCTAGAGACACCAGACCTAGCGGGGACTACAATGAGCAGTTCTTC. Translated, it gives CSARDTRPSGDYNEQFF.

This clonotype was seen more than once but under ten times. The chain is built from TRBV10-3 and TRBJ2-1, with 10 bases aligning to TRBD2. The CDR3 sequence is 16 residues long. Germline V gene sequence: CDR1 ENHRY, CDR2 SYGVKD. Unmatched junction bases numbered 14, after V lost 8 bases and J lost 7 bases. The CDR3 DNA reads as TGTGCCATCGGGGGGCTAGCGGGAGAGGGTGGGAATGAGCAGTTCTTC. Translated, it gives CAIGGLAGEGGNEQFF.

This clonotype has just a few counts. CDR3 DNA sequence: TGTGCCAGCAGTTTGAAGGGCCCAGATACGCAGTATTTT. Amino acids: CASSLKGPDTQYF. The V and J genes are TRBV12-3 or TRBV12-4 and TRBJ2-3; unclear D gene. The CDR3 runs to 13 residues. Trimming took off 3 bases at V and 4 bases at J, with 8 bases between the two ends.

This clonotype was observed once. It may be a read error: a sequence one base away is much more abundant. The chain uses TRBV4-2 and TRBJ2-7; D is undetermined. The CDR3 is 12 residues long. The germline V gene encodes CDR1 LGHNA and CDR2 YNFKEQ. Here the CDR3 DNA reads TGTGCCAGCAGCCCGGACGCCTACGAGCACTACTTC. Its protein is CASSPDAYEHYF.

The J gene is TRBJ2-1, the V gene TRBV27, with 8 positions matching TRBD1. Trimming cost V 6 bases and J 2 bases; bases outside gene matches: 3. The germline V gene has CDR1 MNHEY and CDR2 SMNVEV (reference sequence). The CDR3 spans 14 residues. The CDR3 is CASRRTGPYNEQFF. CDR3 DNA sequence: TGTGCCAGCAGAAGGACAGGGCCCTACAATGAGCAGTTCTTC.

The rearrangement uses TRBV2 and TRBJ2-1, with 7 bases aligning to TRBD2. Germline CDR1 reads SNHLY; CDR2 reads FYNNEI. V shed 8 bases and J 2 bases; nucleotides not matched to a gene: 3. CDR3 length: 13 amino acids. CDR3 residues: CASLGLPYNEQFF. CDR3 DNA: TGTGCCAGCCTGGGACTACCCTACAATGAGCAGTTCTTC.